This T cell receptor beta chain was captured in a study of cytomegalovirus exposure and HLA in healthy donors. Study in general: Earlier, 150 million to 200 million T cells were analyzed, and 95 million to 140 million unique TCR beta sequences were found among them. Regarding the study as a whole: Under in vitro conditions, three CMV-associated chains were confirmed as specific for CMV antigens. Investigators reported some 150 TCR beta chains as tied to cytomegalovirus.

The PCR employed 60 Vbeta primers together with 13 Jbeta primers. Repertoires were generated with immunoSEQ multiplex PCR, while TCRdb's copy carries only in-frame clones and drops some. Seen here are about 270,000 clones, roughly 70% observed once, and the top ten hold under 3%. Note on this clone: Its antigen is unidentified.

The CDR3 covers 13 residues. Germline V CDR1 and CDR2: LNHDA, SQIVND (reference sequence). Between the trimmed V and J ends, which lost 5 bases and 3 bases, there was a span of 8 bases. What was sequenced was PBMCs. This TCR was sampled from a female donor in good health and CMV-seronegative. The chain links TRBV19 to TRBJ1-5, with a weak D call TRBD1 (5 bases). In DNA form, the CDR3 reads TGTGCCAGTAGTTCAGGGTTCAATCAGCCCCAGCATTTT. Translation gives CASSSGFNQPQHF.